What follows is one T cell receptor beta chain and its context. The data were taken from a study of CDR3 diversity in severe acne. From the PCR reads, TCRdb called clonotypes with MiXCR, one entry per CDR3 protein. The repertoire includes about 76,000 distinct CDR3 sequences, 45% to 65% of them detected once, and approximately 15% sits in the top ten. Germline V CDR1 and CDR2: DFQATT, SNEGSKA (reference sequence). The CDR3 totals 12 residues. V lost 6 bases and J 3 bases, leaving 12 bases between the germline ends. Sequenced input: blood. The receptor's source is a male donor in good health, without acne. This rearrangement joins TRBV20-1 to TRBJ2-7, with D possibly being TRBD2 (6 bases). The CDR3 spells CSAFRDFYEQYF. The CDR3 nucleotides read TGCAGTGCCTTTCGGGACTTCTACGAGCAGTACTTC.